This TCR beta chain was captured by sequencing in a study of OX40 agonist ivuxolimab in advanced cancers. Overall study: Patients were around 83% male with ages roughly 20 to 85, mean 60.

Clones were sequenced by immunoSEQ multiplex PCR, and TCRdb holds only the in-frame ones, with some missing. The data contain 85,000 to 90,000 clones, approximately 90% of them seen just once; the ten biggest clones take up more than 0.95%. Anyone with autoimmune disease history or systemic immunosuppression was excluded. V lost 4 bases and J lost 4; bases outside the gene matches: 3. This CDR3 spans 14 amino acids. Per germline, CDR1 MDHEN and CDR2 SYDVKM. The chain employs TRBV28 and TRBJ2-2; 7 positions match TRBD1. Material: CD4+ or CD8+ T cells sorted from blood, obtained in a trial of the OX40 agonist ivuxolimab. The receptor's source is an adult with an advanced solid tumor such as melanoma, head and neck, liver or kidney cancer. The CDR3 region has the DNA TGTGCCAGCAGTTCCGGACAGGCCACCGGGGAGCTGTTTTTT. The encoded protein is CASSSGQATGELFF.